The 12 T cell receptor beta chains reported below all come from one sample, sequenced in a study of blood T cell repertoires in COVID-19. Produced via immunoSEQ multiplex PCR; TCRdb's table is partial and in-frame only. The sample contains more than 300,000 clones, approximately 87% of which appear only once. Source material: peripheral blood. These receptors came from a woman in her 30s with COVID-19, enrolled during active disease.

This sequence joins TRBV27 and TRBJ2-7; 9 bases align to TRBD1. This CDR3 has 15 amino acids. From germline, CDR1 is MNHEY and CDR2 SMNVEV (reference sequence). V dropped 5 bases and J dropped 5; count of bases not matched to a gene: 10. The CDR3 spells CASSPSLGTGHEQYF. The CDR3, as DNA: TGTGCCAGCAGTCCGAGTCTCGGGACAGGGCACGAGCAGTACTTC.

The chain combines TRBV28 with TRBJ2-2; D unresolved. CDR1 is MDHEN, CDR2 SYDVKM, per germline. Trimming removed 9 bases at V and 3 bases at J, with 23 bases between. The CDR3 is 17 residues long. CDR3 coding DNA: TGTGCCAGTAACCCCTTTGTGGGCAGGATCGACACCGGGGAGCTGTTTTTT. It specifies CASNPFVGRIDTGELFF. Full variable domain (missing parts from reference TRBV28 and TRBJ2-2): DVKVTQSSRYLVKRTGEKVFLECVQDMDHENMFWYRQDPGLGLRLIYFSYDVKMKEKGDIPEGYSVSREKKERFSLILESASTNQTSMYLCASNPFVGRIDTGELFFGEGSRLTVL.

The V gene is TRBV7-9, the J gene TRBJ1-1; D unresolved. Per the germline V gene, CDR1 is SEHNR and CDR2 is FQNEAQ (reference sequence). V was pared by 5 bases and J by 5 bases, with 9 bases between. CDR3 length equals 12 residues. The CDR3 region is CASSRGGTEAFF. The DNA of the CDR3 is TGTGCCAGCAGCCGCGGCGGAACTGAAGCTTTCTTT.

The chain has TRBV5-1 and TRBJ1-1; 8 nucleotides match TRBD1. This CDR3 is built from 15 residues. Trimming took 0 bases from V and 7 from J; bases not matched to a gene: 8. Germline lookup yields CDR1 SGHRS and CDR2 YFSETQ. DNA of the CDR3: TGCGCCAGCAGCTTGGGGACAGGGCTCCGGCTTGAAGCTTTCTTT. Its protein is CASSLGTGLRLEAFF.

The chain links TRBV7-9 to TRBJ2-5; the match to TRBD1 covers 11 bases. V was clipped by 5 bases and J by 2 bases; unmatched bases: 10. This CDR3 has 17 residues. Germline lookup yields CDR1 SEHNR and CDR2 FQNEAQ (reference sequence). The CDR3 DNA is TGTGCCAGCAGCCGATGGGGCGGGACAGGGGGACAAGAGACCCAGTACTTC. Protein: CASSRWGGTGGQETQYF.

V usage is TRBV28 and J usage is TRBJ1-2; D unclear. CDR1 is MDHEN and CDR2 is SYDVKM in the germline V gene. Trimming took 6 bases from V and 4 from J, leaving 12 bases between them. This CDR3 comprises 13 residues. This CDR3 reads CASRRTFSYGYTF. In nucleotides, the CDR3 is TGTGCCAGCAGGAGAACTTTTAGCTATGGCTACACCTTC.

This chain joins TRBV24-1 and TRBJ2-7; no reliable D call. V lost 8 bases and J 5 bases, leaving 15 bases between the germline ends. Germline-derived CDR1 and CDR2 are KGHDR and SFDVKD. This CDR3 is 13 amino acids long. Here the CDR3 reads CATTDPASHEQYF. DNA of the CDR3: TGTGCCACCACCGACCCAGCGTCCCACGAGCAGTACTTC.

The V call is TRBV11-2, the J call TRBJ2-2, with D maybe TRBD1 (5 bases). Per germline, CDR1 SGHAT and CDR2 FQNNGV. Trimming stripped 4 bases from V and 4 bases from J, with 16 bases between. CDR3 length equals 16 residues. CDR3: CASSYQGGIITGELFF. The CDR3 DNA reads as TGTGCCAGCAGCTATCAGGGTGGGATAATCACCGGGGAGCTGTTTTTT.

V usage is TRBV7-8 and J usage is TRBJ2-3, with 14 bases that match TRBD2. CDR1 SGHVS and CDR2 FQNEAQ come from the germline V gene. The ends lost 5 bases at V and 6 bases at J; junction bases unmatched: 7. The CDR3 totals 16 residues. CDR3 residues: CASSPRTSGRYDTQYF. As DNA, the CDR3 is TGTGCCAGCAGCCCTCGGACTAGCGGGAGGTATGATACGCAGTATTTT.

The chain carries TRBV4-1 and TRBJ2-5; D may be TRBD2 (5 bases). Germline V gene data show CDR1 as MGHRA and CDR2 as YSYEKL. Deletions cut 3 bases from V and 3 bases from J, with 14 bases between. CDR3 size: 15 residues. In DNA, the CDR3 is TGCGCCAGCAGCCAGGCCCAGACCGGGGAAGAGACCCAGTACTTC. It translates to CASSQAQTGEETQYF.

The J gene is TRBJ1-2, the V gene TRBV20-1; TRBD1 matches 7 bases. The germline gives CDR1 DFQATT, CDR2 SNEGSKA (reference sequence). Losses at the gene ends were 3 bases for V and 4 bases for J; bases not matched to a gene: 8. This CDR3 is 14 amino acids long. The CDR3 DNA sequence: TGCAGTGCTAGTAGAAAGACAGGGCTCTATGGCTACACCTTC. This gives the protein CSASRKTGLYGYTF.

V gene TRBV5-1 combines with J gene TRBJ1-1; no reliable D call. The CDR3 length is 14 residues. CDR1 SGHRS and CDR2 YFSETQ come from the germline V gene. Deletions cut 2 bases from V and 2 bases from J, with 10 bases between. The CDR3 bases are TGCGCCAGCAGCTTAGCGGCCAGTAACACTGAAGCTTTCTTT. Residues: CASSLAASNTEAFF.